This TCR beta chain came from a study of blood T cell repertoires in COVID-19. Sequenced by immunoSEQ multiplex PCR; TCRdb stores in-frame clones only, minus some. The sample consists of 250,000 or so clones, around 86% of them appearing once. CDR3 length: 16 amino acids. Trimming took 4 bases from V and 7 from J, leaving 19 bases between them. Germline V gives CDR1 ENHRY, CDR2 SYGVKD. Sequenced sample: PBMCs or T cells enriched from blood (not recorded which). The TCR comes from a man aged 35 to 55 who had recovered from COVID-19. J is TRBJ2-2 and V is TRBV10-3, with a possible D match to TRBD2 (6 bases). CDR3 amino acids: CAISGALAGLGGELFF. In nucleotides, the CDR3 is TGTGCCATCAGTGGGGCCCTTGCGGGATTGGGCGGGGAGCTGTTTTTT.